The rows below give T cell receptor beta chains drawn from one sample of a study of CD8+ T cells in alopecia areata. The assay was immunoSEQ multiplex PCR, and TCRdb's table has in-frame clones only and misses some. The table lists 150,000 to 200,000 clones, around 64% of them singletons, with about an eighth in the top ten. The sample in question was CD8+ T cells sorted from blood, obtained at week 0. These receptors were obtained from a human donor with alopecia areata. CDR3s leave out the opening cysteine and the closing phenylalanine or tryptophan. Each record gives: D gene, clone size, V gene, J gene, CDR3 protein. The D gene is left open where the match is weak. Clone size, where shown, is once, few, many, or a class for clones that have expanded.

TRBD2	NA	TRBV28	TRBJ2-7	ASSAGLAGGYEQY
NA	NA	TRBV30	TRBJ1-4	AWNPTSPNEKLF
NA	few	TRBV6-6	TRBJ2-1	ASNHGQYNEQF
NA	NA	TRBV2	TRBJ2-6	ASKGGGFISGANVLT
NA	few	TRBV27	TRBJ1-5	ASSLSLNNQPQH
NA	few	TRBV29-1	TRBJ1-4	GSPGANEKLF
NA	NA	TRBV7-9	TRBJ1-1	ASSLASGEAF
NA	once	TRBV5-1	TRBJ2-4	ASSLALGAAVKNIQY
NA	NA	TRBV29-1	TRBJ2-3	SASRQGSADTQY
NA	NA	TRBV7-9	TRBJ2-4	ASSLEPGNIQY
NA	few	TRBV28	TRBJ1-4	ASSLLSTQKLF
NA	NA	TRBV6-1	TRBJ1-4	ASSARTPRATNEKLF
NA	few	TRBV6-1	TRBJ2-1	ASSETKGAYNEQF
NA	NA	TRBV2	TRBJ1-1	ASRPTEGGGTEAF
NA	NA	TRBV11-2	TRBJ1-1	ASSLVQPAF
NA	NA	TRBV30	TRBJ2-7	AWIDESSYEQY
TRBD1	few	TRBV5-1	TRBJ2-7	ATRDRGTGEQY
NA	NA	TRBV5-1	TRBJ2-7	ASSSDTVPYEQY
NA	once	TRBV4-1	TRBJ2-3	ASSQVGSGSADTQY
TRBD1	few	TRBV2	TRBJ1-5	ASRAGTGLSQPQH
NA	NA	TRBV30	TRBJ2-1	AQVGPEQF
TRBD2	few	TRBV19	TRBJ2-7	ATQSGGLDEQY
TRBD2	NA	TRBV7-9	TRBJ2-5	ASFTPGGAETQY
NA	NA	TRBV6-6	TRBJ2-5	ASSSPGGAETQY
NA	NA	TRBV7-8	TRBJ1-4	ASSPSQGQGEKQF
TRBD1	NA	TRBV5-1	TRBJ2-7	ASRGTGPYEQY
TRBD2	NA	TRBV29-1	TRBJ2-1	SLPGTSGGLL
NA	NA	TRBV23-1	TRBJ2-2	ASSLTGPNTGELF
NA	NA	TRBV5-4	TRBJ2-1	ASSLQGDPYNEQF
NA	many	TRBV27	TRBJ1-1	ASSWLGDYTEAF
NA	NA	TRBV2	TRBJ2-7	ASIAGDEQY
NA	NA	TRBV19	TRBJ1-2	ATQDINYGYT
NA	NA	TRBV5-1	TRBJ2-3	ASSDEMGDTQY
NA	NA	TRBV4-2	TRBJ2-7	ASSQVEGHSYEQY
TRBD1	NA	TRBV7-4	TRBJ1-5	ASSSSSRTGPDQPQH
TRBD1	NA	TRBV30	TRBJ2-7	AWSVPGTGLYEQY
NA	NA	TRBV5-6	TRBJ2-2	ASSWGTGELF
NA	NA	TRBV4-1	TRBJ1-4	ASSQASGQTALF
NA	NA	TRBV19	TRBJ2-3	ASRTLSDSRDTQY
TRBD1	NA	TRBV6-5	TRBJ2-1	ASSAGQGAYNEQF
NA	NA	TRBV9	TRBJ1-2	ASSVDSGNGYT
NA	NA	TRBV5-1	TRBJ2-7	ASSLGQVSYEQY
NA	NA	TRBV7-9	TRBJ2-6	ASSFRAPITLSGANVLT
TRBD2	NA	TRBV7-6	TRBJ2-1	ASSLSGGARNEQF
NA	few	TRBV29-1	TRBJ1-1	SVDLRGHNTEAF
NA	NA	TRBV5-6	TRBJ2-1	ASSSLAIEQF
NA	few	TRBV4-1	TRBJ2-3	ASSQDLQGSDTQY
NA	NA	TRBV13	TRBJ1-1	ASSPTLIRPKMTEAF
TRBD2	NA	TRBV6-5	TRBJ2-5	ASTSGGPGETQY
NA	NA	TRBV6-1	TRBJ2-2	ATHYEPGDGELF
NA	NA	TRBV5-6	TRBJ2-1	ASSLGGGKNEQF